This TCR beta chain was found in a study of blood T cells in healthy people across ages. General study findings and limits: Diversity estimates drawn from one million T cells were deemed underestimates. Naive CD4+ cells and diversity were both higher in long-lived donors than in aged donors.

This CDR3 has 19 residues. V lost 4 bases to trimming and J lost 1 base; unmatched junction nucleotides: 13. Looked up from germline, CDR1 is SGHRS and CDR2 is YFSETQ. Regarding this clonotype: The antigen remains unidentified.

Using a J-beta primer mix together with a sample-barcoded 5' primer, a second PCR was run for 7 to 11 cycles. Any given sample supplied a minimum of 2.5 million CDR3-containing paired-end reads. MiXCR, run by TCRdb on the 5' RACE reads, gives a single entry per CDR3 protein. The data contain about 1.6 million distinct CDR3 sequences, almost 35% of them singletons. Specimen: blood. V and J are TRBV5-1 and TRBJ2-4; 11 bases agree with TRBD1. This TCR was recovered from a woman between 25 and 40 years old in good health. The CDR3 sequence: CASSPTGQGAVIAKNIQYF. CDR3 DNA sequence: TGCGCCAGCAGCCCGACCGGACAGGGGGCTGTGATTGCCAAAAACATTCAGTACTTC.